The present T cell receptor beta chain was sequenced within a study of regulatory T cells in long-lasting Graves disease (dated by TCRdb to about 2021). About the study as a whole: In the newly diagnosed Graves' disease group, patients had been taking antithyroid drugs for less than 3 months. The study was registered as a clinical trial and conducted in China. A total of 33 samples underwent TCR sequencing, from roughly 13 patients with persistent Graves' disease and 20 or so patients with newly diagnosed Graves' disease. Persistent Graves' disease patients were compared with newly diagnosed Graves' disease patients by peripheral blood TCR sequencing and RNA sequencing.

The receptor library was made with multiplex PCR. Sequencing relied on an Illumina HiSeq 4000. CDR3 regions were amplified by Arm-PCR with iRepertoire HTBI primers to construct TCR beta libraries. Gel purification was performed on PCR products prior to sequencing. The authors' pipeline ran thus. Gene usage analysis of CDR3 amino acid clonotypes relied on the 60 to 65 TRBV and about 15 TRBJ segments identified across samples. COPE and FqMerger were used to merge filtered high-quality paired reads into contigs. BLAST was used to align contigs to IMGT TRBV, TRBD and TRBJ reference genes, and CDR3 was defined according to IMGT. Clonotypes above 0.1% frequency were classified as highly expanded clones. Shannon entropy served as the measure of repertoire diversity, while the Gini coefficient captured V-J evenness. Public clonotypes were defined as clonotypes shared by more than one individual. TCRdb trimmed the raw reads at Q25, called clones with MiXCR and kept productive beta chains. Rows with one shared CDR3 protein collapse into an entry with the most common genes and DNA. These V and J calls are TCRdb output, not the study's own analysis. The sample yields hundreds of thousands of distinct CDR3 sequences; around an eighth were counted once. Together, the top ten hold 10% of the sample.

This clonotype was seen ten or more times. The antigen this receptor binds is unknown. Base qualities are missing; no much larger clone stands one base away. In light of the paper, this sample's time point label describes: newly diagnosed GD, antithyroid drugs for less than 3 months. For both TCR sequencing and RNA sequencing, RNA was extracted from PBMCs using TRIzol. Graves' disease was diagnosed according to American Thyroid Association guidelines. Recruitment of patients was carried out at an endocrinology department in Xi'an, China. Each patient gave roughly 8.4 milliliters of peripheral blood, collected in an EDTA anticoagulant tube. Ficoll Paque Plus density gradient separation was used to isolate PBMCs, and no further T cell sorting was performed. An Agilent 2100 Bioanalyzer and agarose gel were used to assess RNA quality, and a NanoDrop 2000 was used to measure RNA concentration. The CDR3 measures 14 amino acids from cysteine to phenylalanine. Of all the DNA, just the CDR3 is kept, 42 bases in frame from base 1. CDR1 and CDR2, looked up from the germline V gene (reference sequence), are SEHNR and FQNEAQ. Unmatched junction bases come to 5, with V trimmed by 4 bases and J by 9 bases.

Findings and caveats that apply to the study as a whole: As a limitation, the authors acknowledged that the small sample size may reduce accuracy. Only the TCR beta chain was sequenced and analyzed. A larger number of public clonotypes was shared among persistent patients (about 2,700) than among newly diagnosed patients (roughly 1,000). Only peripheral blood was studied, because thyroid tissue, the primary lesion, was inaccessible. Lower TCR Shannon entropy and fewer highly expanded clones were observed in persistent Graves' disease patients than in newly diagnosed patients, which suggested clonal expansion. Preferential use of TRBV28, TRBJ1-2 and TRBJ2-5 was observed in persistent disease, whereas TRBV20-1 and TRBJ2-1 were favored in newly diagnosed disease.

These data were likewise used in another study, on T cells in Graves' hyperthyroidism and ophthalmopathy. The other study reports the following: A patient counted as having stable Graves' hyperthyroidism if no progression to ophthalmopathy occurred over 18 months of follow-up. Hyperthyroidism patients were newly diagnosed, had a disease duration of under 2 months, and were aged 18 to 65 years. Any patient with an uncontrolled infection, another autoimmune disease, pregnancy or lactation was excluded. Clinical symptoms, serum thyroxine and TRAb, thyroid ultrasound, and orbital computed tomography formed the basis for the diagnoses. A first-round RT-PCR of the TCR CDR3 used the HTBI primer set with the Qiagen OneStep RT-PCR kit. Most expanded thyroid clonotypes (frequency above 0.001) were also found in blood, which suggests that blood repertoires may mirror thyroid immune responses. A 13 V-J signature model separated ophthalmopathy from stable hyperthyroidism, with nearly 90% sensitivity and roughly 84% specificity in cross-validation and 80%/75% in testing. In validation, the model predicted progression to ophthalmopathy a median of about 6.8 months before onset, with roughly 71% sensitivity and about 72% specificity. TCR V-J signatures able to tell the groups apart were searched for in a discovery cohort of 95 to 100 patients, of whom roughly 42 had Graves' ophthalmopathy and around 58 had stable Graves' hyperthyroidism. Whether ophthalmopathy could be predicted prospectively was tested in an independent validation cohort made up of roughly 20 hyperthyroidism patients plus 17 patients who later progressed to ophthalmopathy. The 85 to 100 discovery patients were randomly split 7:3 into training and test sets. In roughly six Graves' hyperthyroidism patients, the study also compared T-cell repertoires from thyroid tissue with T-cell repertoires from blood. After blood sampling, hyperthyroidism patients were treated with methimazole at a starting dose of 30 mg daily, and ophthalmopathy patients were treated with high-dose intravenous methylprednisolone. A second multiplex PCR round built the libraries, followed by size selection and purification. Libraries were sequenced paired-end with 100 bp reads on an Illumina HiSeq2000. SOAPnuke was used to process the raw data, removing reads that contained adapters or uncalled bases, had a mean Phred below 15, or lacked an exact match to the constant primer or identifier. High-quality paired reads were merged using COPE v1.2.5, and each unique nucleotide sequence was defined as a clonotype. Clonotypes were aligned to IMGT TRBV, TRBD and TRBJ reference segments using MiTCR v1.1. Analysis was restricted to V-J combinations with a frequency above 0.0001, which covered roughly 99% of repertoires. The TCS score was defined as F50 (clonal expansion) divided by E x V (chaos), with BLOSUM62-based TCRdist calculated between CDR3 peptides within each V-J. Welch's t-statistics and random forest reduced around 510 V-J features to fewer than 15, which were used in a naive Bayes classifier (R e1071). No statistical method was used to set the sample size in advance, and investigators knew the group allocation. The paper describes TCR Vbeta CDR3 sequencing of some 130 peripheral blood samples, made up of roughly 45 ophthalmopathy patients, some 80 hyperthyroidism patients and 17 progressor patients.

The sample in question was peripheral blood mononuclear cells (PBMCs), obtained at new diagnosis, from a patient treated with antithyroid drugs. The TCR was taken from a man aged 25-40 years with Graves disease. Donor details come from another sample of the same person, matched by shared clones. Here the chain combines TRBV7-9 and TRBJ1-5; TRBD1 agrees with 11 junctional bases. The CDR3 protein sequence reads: CASSSGDRGWPQHF. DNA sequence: TGTGCCAGCAGCTCTGGGGACAGGGGGTGGCCCCAGCATTTT.